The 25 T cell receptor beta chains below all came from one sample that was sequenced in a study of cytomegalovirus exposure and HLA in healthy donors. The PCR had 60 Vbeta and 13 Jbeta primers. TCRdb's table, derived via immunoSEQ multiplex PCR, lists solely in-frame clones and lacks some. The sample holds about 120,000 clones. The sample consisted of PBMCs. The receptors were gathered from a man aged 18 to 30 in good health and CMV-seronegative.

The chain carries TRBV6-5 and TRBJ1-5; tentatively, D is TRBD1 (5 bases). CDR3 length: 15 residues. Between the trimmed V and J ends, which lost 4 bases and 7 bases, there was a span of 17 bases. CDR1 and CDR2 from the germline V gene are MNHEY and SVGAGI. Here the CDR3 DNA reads TGTGCCAGCAGTTTACAAAGGGACTCAGGCCAGCCCCAGCATTTT. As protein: CASSLQRDSGQPQHF.

The CDR3 loop reads CASGLVTGGRYEQYF. CDR3 sequence (DNA): TGTGCTAGTGGTTTGGTAACAGGGGGCCGTTACGAGCAGTACTTC. The genes are TRBV12-5 and TRBJ2-7, with 9 bases matching TRBD1. Germline trimming cut 0 bases from V and 4 bases from J; bases unmatched to any gene: 4. The CDR3 is 15 residues long. Per the germline V gene, CDR1 is LGHNT and CDR2 is FRNRAP. The whole variable domain, filled in from reference TRBV12-5 and TRBJ2-7, reads DARVTQTPRHKVTEMGQEVTMRCQPILGHNTVFWYRQTMMQGLELLAYFRNRAPLDDSGMPKDRFSAEMPDATLATLKIQPSEPRDSAVYFCASGLVTGGRYEQYFGPGTRLTVT.

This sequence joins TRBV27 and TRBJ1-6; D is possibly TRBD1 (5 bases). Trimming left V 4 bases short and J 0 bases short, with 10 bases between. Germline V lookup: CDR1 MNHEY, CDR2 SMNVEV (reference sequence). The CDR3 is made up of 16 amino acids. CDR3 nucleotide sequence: TGTGCCAGCAGTTCCAAGGGGAACTCCTATAATTCACCCCTCCACTTT. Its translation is CASSSKGNSYNSPLHF.

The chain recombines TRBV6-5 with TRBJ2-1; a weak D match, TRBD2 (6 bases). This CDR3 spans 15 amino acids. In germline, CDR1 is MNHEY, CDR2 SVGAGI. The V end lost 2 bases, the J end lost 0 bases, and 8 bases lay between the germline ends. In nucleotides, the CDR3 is TGTGCCAGCAGTTACGGGAGGACCTCCTACAATGAGCAGTTCTTC. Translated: CASSYGRTSYNEQFF.

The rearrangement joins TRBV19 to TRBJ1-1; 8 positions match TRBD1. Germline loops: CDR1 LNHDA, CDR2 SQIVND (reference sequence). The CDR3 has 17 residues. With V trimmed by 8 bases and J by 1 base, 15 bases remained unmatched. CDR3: CASSLTGAPDKNTEAFF. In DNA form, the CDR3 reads TGTGCCAGTTCCCTGACAGGGGCGCCCGATAAGAACACTGAAGCTTTCTTT.

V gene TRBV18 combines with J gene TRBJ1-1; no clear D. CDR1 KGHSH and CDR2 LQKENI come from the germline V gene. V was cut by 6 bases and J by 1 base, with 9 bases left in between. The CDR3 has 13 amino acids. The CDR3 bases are TGTGCCAGCTCCCTCGGAGAGAACACTGAAGCTTTCTTT. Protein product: CASSLGENTEAFF.

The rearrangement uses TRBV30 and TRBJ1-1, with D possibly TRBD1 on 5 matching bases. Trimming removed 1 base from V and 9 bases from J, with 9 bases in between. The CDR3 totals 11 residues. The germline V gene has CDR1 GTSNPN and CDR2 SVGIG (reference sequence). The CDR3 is CAWSEAGKAFF. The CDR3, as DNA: TGTGCCTGGAGTGAGGCAGGGAAAGCTTTCTTT.

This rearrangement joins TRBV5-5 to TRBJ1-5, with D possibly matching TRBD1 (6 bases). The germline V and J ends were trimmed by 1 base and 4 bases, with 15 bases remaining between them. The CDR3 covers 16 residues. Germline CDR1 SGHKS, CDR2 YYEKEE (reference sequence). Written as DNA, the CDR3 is TGTGCCAGCAGCTTGTGGGTCGGGGGGGCGAATCAGCCCCAGCATTTT. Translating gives CASSLWVGGANQPQHF. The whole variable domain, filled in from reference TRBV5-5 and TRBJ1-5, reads DAGVTQSPTHLIKTRGQQVTLRCSPISGHKSVSWYQQVLGQGPQFIFQYYEKEERGRGNFPDRFSARQFPNYSSELNVNALLLGDSALYLCASSLWVGGANQPQHFGDGTRLSIL.

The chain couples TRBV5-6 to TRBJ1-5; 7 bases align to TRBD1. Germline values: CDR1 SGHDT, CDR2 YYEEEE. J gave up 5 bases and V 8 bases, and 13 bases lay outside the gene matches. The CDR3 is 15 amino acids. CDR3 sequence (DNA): TGTGCCAGTTCCCTTCTGCGGGACAGAGATCAGCCCCAGCATTTT. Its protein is CASSLLRDRDQPQHF.

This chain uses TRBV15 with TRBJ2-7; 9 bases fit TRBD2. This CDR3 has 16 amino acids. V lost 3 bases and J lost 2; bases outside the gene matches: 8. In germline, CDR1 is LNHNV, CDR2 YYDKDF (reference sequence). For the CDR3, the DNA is TGTGCCACCAGCAGTGGGGTAGCGGGAGCCCCCTACGAGCAGTACTTC. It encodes CATSSGVAGAPYEQYF. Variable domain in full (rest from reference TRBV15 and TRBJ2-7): DAMVIQNPRYQVTQFGKPVTLSCSQTLNHNVMYWYQQKSSQAPKLLFHYYDKDFNNEADTPDNFQSRRPNTSFCFLDIRSPGLGDTAMYLCATSSGVAGAPYEQYFGPGTRLTVT.

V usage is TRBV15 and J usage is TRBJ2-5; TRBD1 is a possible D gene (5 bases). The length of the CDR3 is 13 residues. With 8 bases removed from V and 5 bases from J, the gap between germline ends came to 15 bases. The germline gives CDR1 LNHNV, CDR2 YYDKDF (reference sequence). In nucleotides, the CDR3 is TGTGCCACCGGTTCAGGGCCACGGGAGACCCAGTACTTC. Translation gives CATGSGPRETQYF.

The DNA of the CDR3 is TGTGCCAGCAGCTTGAACGGACAAATGGTTCCAGTTGAGGAAAAACTGTTTTTT. Translated: CASSLNGQMVPVEEKLFF. This chain connects TRBV5-4 to TRBJ1-4; D is perhaps TRBD1 (5 bases). The CDR3 is made up of 18 amino acids. Trimming shortened V by 1 base and J by 8 bases, and 24 bases separated the two germline ends. Germline CDR1 reads SGHNT; CDR2 reads YYREEE (reference sequence).

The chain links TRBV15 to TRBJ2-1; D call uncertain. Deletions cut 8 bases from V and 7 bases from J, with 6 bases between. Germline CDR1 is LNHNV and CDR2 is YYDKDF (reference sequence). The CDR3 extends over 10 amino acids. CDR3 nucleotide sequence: TGTGCCACCGGAGCTAATGAGCAGTTCTTC. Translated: CATGANEQFF.

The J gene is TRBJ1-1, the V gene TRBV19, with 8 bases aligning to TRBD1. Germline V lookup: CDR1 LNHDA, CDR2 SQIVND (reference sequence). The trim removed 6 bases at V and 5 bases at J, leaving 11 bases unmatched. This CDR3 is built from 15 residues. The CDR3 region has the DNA TGTGCCAGTAGCAAGATTACAGGGGGAGAAACTGAAGCTTTCTTT. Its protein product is CASSKITGGETEAFF.

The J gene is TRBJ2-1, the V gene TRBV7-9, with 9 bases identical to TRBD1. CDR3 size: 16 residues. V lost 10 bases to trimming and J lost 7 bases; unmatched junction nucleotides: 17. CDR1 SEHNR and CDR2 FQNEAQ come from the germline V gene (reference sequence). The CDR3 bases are TGTGCCACACTTCGGACAGGGGAACCAAAGGGGAATGAGCAGTTCTTC. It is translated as CATLRTGEPKGNEQFF. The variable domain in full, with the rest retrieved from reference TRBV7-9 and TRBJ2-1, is DTGVSQNPRHKITKRGQNVTFRCDPISEHNRLYWYRQTLGQGPEFLTYFQNEAQLEKSRLLSDRFSAERPKGSFSTLEIQRTEQGDSAMYLCATLRTGEPKGNEQFFGPGTRLTVL.

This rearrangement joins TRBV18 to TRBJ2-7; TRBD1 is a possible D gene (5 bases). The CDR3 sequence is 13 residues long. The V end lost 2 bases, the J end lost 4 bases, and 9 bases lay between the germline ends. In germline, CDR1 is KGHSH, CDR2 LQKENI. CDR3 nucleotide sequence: TGTGCCAGCTCACCATTGACAGTTTACGAGCAGTACTTC. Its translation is CASSPLTVYEQYF.

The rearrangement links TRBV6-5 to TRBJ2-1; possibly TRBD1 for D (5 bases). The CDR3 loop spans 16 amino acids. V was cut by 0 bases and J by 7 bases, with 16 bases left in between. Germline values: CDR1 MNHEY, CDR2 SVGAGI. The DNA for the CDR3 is TGTGCCAGCAGTTACTCCTTTGGGGCTAGAAGGAATGAGCAGTTCTTC. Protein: CASSYSFGARRNEQFF.

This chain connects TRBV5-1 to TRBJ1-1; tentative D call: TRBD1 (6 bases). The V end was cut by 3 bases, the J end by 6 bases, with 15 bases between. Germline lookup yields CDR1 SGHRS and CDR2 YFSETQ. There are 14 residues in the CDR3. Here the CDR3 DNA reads TGCGCCAGCAGCTCTTCAGGGGCGCGGGCTGAAGCTTTCTTT. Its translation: CASSSSGARAEAFF.

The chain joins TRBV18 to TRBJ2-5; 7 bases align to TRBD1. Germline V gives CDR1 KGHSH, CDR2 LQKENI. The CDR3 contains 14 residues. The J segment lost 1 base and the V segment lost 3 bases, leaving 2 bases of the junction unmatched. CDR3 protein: CASSPGTAQETQYF. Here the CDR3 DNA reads TGTGCCAGCTCACCGGGGACAGCCCAAGAGACCCAGTACTTC.

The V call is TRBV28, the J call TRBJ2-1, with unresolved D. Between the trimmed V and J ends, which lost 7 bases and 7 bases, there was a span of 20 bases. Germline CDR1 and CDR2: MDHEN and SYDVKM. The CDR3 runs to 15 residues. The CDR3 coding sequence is TGTGCCAGCACTCGGAGTAGCTTAAGGAAGAATGAGCAGTTCTTC. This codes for CASTRSSLRKNEQFF.

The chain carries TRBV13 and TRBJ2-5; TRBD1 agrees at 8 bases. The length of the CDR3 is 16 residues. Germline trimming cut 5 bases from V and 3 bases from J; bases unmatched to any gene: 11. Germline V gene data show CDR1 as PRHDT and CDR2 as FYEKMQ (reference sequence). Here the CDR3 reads CASSPRTGHQEETQYF. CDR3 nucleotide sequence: TGTGCCAGCAGCCCCCGGACAGGGCACCAGGAAGAGACCCAGTACTTC.

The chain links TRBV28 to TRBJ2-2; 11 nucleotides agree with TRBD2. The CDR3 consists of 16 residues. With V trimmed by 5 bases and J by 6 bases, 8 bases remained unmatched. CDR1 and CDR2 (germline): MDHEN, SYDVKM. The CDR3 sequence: CASSGWGLAEAGELFF. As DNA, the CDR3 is TGTGCCAGCAGTGGCTGGGGACTAGCGGAGGCCGGGGAGCTGTTTTTT.

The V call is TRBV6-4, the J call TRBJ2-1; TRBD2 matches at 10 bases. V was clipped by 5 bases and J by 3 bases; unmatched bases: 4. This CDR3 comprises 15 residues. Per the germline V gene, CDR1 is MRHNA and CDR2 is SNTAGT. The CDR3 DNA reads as TGTGCCAGCAGTACCGGGACTAGCGACTACAATGAGCAGTTCTTC. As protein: CASSTGTSDYNEQFF.

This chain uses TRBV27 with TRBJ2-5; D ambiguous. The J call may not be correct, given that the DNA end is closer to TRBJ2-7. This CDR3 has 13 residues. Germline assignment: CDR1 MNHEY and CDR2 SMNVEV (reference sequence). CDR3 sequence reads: CASSSGRFAEQYF. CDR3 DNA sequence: TGTGCCAGCAGTTCCGGCAGGTTCGCCGAGCAGTACTTC.

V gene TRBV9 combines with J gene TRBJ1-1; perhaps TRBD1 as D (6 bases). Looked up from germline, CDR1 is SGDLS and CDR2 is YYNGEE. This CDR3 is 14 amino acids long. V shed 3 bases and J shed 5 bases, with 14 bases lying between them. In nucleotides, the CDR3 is TGTGCCAGCAGCGGAGGACAGTTTCGAACTGAAGCTTTCTTT. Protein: CASSGGQFRTEAFF.